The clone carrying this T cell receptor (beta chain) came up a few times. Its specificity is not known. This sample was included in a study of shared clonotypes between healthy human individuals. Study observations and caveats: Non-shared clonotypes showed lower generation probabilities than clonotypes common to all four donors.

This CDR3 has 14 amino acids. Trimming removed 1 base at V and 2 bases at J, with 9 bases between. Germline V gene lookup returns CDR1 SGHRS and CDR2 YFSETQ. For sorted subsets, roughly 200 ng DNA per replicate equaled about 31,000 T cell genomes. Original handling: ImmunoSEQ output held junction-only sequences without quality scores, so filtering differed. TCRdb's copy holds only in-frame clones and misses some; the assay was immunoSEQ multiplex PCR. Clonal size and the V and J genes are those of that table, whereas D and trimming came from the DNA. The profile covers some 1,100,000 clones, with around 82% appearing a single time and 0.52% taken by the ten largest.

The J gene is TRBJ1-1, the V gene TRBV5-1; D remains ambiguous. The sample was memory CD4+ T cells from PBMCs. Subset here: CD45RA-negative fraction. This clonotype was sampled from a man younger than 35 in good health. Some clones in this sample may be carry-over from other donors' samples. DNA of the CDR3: TGCGCCAGCAGCTTGTTTGGCACTAACACTGAAGCTTTCTTT. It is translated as CASSLFGTNTEAFF.